This T cell receptor (beta chain) was retrieved from a study of CD8+CD57+ T cells in acquired aplastic anemia. Study-level background: An average of about 3.2 ug of DNA was obtained from sorted CD4+ and CD8+ cells. The study, taken as a whole, reports: The study found no significant CD8+ Simpson's diversity difference between patients and controls. Patients and controls shared twenty-nine CD8+ CDR3 sequences.

The CDR3 length is 14 residues. J gave up 5 bases and V 4 bases, and 2 bases lay outside the gene matches. Germline V gene data show CDR1 as SNHLY and CDR2 as FYNNEI. It was genomic DNA that served as the template for profiling TCR beta VDJ and CDR3. Via MiXCR, TCRdb re-called the reads, giving one row per CDR3 protein. The sample lists around 180,000 distinct CDR3 sequences; about three fifths were seen once. Regarding this clonotype: As yet, its antigen is unknown.

Sequencing was carried out using sorted CD4+, CD8+, or CD8+CD57+ T cells (not recorded which) from PBMCs. This clonotype was obtained from a human donor in good health. The V and J genes are TRBV2 and TRBJ1-1, with 12 bases lining up with TRBD1. CDR3 in amino acids: CASSGDRGRTEAFF. CDR3 coding DNA: TGTGCCAGCAGTGGGGACAGGGGGCGAACTGAAGCTTTCTTT.